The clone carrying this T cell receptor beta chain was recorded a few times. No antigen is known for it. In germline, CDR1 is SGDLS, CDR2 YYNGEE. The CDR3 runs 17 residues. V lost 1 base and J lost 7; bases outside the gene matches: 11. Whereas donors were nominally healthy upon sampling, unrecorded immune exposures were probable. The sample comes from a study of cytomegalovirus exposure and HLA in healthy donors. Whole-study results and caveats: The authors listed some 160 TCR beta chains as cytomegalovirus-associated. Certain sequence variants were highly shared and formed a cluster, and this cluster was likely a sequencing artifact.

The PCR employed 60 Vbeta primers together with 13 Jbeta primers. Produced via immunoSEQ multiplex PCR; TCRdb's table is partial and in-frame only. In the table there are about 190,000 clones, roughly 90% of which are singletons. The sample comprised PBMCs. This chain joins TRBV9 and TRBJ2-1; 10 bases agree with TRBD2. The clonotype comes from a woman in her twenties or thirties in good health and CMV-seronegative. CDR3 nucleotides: TGTGCCAGCAGCGTAAAGTGGCTAGCGGGAGATAGAAATGAGCAGTTCTTC. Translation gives CASSVKWLAGDRNEQFF. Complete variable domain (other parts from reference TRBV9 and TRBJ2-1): DSGVTQTPKHLITATGQRVTLRCSPRSGDLSVYWYQQSLDQGLQFLIQYYNGEERAKGNILERFSAQQFPDLHSELNLSSLELGDSALYFCASSVKWLAGDRNEQFFGPGTRLTVL.